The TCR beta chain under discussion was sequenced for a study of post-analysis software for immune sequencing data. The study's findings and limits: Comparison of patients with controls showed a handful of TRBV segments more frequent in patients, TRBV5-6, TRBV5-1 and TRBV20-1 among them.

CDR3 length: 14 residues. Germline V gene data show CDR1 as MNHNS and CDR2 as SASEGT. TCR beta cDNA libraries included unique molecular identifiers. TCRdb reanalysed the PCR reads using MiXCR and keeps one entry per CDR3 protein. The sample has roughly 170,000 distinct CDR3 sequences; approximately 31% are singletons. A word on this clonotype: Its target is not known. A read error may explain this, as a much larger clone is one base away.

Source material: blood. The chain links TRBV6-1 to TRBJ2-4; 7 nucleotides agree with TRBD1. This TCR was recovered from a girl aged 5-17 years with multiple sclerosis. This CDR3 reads CASSEAQGRDKQYF. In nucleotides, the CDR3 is TGTGCCAGCAGCGAAGCACAGGGGAGAGACAAGCAGTACTTC.